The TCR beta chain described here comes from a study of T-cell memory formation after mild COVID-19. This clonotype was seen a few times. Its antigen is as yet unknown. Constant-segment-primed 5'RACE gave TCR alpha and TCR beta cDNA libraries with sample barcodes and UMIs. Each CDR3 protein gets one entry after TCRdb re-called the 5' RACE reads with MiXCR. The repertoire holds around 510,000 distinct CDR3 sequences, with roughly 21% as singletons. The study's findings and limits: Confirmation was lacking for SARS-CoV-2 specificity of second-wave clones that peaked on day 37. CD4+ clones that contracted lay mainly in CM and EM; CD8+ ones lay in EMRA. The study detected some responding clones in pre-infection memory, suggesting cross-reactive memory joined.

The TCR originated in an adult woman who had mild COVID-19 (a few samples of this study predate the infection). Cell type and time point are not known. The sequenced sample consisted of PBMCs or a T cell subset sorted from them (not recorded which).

The CDR3 protein is CASSLLGVSEQYF. The CDR3 DNA reads TGTGCCAGCAGTTTATTGGGGGTTAGCGAGCAGTACTTC. The rearrangement uses TRBV27 and TRBJ2-7; D possibly uses TRBD1 or TRBD2 (5 bases each). The V gene's germline CDR1 is MNHEY and CDR2 SMNVEV (reference sequence). The CDR3 extends over 13 amino acids. The V end lost 1 base, the J end lost 6 bases, and 10 bases lay between the germline ends.